A single sample is the source of the 2 T cell receptor beta chains below, sequenced in a study of T cell responses to AZD1222 COVID-19 vaccine. Sequencing was performed with immunoSEQ multiplex PCR; in TCRdb, only in-frame clones are kept and a portion is missing. The sample lists about 170,000 clones, 92% occurring once. The input for sequencing was peripheral blood, taken on day 0 of AZD1222 vaccination. Receptor source: an adult in good health.

This chain connects TRBV2 to TRBJ2-7, with 7 nucleotides matching TRBD2. Germline V CDR1 and CDR2: SNHLY, FYNNEI. V shed 7 bases and J 4 bases; nucleotides not matched to a gene: 7. The CDR3 runs to 13 residues. The CDR3 here is CASTRENFYEQYF. CDR3 DNA: TGTGCCAGCACGCGGGAGAATTTTTACGAGCAGTACTTC.

The rearrangement uses TRBV4-3 and TRBJ2-4, with 9 bases matching TRBD1. The V and J ends lost 4 bases and 10 bases, in that order; junction bases with no gene match: 11. Germline V gives CDR1 LGHNA, CDR2 YSLEER. The CDR3 has 15 residues. The CDR3 DNA reads as TGCGCCAGCAGCCGCCGACAGGGGGGACAGGCGATTCAGTACTTC. Translated, it gives CASSRRQGGQAIQYF.